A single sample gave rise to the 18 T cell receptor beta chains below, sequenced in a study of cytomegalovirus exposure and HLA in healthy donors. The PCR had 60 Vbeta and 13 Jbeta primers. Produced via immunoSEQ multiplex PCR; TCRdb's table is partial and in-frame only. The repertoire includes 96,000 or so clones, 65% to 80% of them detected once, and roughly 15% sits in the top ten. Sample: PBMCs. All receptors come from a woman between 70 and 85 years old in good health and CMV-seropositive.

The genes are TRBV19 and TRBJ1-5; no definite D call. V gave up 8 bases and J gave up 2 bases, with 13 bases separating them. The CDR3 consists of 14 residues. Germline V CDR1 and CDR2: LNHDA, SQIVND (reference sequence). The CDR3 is CASGRRSGNQPQHF. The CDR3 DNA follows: TGTGCCAGTGGAAGGAGGTCGGGCAATCAGCCCCAGCATTTT.

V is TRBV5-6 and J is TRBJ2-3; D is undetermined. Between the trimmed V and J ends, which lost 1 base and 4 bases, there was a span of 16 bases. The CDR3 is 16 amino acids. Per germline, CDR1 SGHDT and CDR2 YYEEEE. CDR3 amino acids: CASSLRMVLGSDTQYF. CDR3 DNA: TGTGCCAGCAGCTTGCGTATGGTACTGGGCTCAGATACGCAGTATTTT.

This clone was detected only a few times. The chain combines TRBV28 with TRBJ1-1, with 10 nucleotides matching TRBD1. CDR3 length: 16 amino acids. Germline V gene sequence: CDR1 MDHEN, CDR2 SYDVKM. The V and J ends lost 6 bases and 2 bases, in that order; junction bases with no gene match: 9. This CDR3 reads CASRLRGTGVNTEAFF. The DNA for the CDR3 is TGTGCCAGCAGGCTTAGGGGGACAGGGGTTAACACTGAAGCTTTCTTT.

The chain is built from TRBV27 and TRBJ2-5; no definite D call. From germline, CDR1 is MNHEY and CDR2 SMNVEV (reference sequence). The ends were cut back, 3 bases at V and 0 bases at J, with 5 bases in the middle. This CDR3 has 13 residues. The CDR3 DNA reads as TGTGCCAGCAGTTTCGCAGACCAAGAGACCCAGTACTTC. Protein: CASSFADQETQYF.

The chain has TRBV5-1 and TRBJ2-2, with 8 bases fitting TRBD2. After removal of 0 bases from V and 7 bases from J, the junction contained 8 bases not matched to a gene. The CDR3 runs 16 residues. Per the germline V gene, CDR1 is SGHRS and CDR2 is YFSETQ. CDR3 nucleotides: TGCGCCAGCAGCTTGGCCAGCGGGAGTATGGTCGGGGAGCTGTTTTTT. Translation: CASSLASGSMVGELFF. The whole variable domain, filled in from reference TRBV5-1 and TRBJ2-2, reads KAGVTQTPRYLIKTRGQQVTLSCSPISGHRSVSWYQQTPGQGLQFLFEYFSETQRNKGNFPGRFSGRQFSNSRSEMNVSTLELGDSALYLCASSLASGSMVGELFFGEGSRLTVL.

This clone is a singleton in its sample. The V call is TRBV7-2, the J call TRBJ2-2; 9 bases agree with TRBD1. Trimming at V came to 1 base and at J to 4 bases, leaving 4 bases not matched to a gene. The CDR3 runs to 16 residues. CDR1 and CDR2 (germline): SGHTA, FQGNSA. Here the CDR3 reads CASSLVGTGTTGELFF. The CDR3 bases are TGTGCCAGCAGCTTAGTCGGGACAGGGACCACCGGGGAGCTGTTTTTT. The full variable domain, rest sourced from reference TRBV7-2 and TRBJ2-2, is GAGVSQSPSNKVTEKGKDVELRCDPISGHTALYWYRQSLGQGLEFLIYFQGNSAPDKSGLPSDRFSAERTGGSVSTLTIQRTQQEDSAVYLCASSLVGTGTTGELFFGEGSRLTVL.

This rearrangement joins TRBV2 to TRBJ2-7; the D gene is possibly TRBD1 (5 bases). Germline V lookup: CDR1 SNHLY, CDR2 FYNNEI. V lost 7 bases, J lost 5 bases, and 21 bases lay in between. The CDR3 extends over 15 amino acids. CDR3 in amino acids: CASIERSGYGNEQYF. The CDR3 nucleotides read TGTGCCAGCATCGAAAGGTCAGGGTATGGTAACGAGCAGTACTTC.

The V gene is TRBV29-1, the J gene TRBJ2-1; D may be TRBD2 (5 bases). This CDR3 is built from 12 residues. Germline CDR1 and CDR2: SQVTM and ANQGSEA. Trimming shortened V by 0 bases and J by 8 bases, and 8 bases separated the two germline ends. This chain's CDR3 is CSVEEAGDEQFF. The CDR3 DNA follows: TGCAGCGTTGAAGAGGCCGGGGATGAGCAGTTCTTC.

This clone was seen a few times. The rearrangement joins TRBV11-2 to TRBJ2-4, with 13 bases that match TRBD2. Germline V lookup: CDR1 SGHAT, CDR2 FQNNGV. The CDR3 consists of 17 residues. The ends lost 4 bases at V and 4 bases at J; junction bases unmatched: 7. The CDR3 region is CASSSLGTSGDKNIQYF. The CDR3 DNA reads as TGTGCCAGCAGCTCCCTGGGGACTAGCGGGGATAAAAACATTCAGTACTTC.

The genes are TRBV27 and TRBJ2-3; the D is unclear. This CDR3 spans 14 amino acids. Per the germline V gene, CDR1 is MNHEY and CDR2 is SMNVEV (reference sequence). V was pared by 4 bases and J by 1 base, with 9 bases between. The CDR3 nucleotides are TGTGCCAGCAGTTCCAGGTATGGCACAGATACGCAGTATTTT. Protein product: CASSSRYGTDTQYF.

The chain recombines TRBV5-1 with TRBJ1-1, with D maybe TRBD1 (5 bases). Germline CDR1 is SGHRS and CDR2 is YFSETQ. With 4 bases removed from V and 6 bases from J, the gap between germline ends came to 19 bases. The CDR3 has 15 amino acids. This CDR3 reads CASSLQSSGYPEAFF. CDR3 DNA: TGCGCCAGCAGCCTTCAGAGTTCAGGGTACCCTGAAGCTTTCTTT. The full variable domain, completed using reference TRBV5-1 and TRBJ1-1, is KAGVTQTPRYLIKTRGQQVTLSCSPISGHRSVSWYQQTPGQGLQFLFEYFSETQRNKGNFPGRFSGRQFSNSRSEMNVSTLELGDSALYLCASSLQSSGYPEAFFGQGTRLTVV.

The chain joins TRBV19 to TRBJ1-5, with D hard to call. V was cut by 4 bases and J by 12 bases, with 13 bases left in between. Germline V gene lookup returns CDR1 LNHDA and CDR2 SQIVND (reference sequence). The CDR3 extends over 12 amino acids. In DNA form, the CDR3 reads TGTGCCAGTAGTACGCCCGGGGTGGGCCAGCATTTT. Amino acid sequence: CASSTPGVGQHF.

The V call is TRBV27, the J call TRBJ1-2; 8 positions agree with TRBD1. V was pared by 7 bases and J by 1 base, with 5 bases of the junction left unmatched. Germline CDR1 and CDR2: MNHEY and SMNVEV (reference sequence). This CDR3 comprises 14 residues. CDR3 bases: TGTGCCAGCAAAACTGGACAGGGTAACTATGGCTACACCTTC. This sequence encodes CASKTGQGNYGYTF.

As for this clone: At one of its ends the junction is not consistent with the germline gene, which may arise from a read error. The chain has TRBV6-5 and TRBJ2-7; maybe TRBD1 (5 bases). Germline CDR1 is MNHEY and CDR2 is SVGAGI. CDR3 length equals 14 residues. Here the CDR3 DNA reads TGTGCCAGCAGCCCGCGGCAGGGCTCCTACGAGCAGTGCTTC. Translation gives CASSPRQGSYEQCF.

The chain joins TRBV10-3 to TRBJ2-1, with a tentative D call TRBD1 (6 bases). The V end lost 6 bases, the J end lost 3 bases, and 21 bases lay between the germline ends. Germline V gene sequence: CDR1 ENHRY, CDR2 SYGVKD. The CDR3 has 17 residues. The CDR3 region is CAISSVLSRQVYNEQFF. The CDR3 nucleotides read TGTGCCATCAGCAGTGTCCTGAGCCGACAGGTCTACAATGAGCAGTTCTTC.

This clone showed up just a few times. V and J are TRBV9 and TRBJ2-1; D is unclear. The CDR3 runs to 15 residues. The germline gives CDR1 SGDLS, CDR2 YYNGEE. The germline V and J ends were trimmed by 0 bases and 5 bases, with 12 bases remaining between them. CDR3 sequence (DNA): TGTGCCAGCAGCGTAGACCCGGTTTTGCACAATGAGCAGTTCTTC. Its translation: CASSVDPVLHNEQFF.

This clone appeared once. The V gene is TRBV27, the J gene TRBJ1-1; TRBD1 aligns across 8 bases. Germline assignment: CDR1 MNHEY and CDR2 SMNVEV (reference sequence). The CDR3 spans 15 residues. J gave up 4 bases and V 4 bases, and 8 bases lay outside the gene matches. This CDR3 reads CASSSLGQGGTEAFF. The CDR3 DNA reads TGTGCCAGCAGTTCCCTAGGACAGGGCGGCACTGAAGCTTTCTTT.

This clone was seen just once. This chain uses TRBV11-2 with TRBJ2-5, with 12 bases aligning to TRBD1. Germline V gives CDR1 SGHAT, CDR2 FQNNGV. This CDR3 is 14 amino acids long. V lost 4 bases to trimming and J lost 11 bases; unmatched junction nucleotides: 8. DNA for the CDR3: TGTGCCAGCAGCTCGGGACAGGGGGCGGGAGAGCAGTACTTC. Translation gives CASSSGQGAGEQYF.